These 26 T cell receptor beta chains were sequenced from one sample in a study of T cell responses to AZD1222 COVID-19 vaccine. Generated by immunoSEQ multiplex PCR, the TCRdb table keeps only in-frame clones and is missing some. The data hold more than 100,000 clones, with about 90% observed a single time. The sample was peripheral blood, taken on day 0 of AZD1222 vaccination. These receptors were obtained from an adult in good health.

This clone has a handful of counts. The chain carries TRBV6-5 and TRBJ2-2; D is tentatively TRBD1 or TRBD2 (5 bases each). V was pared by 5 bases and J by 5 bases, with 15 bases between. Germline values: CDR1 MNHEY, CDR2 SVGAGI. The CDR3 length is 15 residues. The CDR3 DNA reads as TGTGCCAGCAGTCCGGGGACCCGGCTTACCGGGGAGCTGTTTTTT. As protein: CASSPGTRLTGELFF.

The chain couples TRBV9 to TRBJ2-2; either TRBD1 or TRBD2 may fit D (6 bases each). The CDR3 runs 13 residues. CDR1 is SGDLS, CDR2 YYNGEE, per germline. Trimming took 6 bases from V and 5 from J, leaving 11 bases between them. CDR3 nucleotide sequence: TGTGCCAGCACCCTAGGGGGGACCGGGGAGCTGTTTTTT. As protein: CASTLGGTGELFF.

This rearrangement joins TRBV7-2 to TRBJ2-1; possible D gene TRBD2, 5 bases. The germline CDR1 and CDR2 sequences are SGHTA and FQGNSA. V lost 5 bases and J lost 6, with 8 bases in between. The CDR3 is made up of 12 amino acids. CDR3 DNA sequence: TGTGCCAGCAGCAGGACTTCCAATGAGCAGTTCTTC. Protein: CASSRTSNEQFF.

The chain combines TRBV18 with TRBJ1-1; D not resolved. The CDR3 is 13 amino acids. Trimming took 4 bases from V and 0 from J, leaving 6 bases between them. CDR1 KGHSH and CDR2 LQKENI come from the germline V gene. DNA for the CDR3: TGTGCCAGCTCACAGGGATTGAACACTGAAGCTTTCTTT. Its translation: CASSQGLNTEAFF.

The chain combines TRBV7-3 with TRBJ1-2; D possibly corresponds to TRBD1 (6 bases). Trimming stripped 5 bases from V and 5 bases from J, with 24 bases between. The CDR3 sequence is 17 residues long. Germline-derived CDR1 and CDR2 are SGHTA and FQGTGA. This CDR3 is CASSPYPRVGGWYGYTF. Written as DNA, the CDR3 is TGTGCCAGCAGCCCATACCCTCGGGTGGGGGGCTGGTATGGCTACACCTTC.

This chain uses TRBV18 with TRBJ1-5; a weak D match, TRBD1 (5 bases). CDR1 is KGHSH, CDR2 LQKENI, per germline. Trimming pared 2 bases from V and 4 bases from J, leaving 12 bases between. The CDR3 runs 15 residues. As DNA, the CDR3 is TGTGCCAGCTCACCAGGAACAGGTGGGAATCAGCCCCAGCATTTT. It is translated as CASSPGTGGNQPQHF.

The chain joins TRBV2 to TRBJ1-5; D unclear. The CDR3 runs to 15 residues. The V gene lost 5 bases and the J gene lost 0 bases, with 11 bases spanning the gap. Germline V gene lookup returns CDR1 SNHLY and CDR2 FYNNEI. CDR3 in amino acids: CASSPQLNSNQPQHF. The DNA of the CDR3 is TGTGCCAGCAGTCCGCAATTAAATAGCAATCAGCCCCAGCATTTT.

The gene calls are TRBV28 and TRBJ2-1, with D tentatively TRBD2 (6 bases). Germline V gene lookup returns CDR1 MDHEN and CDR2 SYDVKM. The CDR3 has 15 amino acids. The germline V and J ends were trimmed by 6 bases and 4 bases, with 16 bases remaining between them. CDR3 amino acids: CASSKGTSEYNEQFF. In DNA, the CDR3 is TGTGCCAGCAGCAAAGGGACTTCAGAGTACAATGAGCAGTTCTTC.

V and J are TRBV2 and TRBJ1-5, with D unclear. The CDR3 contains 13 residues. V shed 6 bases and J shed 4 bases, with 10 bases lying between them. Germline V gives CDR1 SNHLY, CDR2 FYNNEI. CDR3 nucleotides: TGTGCCAGCAGGCAAGACATAAATCAGCCCCAGCATTTT. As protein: CASRQDINQPQHF.

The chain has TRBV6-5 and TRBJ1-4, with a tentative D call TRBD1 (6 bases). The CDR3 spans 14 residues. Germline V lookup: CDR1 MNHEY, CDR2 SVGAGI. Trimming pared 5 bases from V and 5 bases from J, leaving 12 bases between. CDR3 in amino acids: CASSMTQGNEKLFF. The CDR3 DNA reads TGTGCCAGCAGTATGACCCAGGGGAATGAAAAACTGTTTTTT.

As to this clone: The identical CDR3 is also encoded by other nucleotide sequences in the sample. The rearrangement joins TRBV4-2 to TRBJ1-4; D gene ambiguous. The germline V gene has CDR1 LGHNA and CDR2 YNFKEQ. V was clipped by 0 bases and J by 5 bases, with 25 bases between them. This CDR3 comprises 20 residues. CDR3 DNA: TGTGCCAGCAGCCAAGAAGGAGGGCGAGGACGTGATAAAATCAATGAAAAACTGTTTTTT. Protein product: CASSQEGGRGRDKINEKLFF.

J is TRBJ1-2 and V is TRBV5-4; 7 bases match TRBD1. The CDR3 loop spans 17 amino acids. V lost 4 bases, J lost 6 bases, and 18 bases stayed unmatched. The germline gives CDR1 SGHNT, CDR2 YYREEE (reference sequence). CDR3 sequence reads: CASSTAPFRTGVDGYTF. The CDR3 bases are TGTGCCAGCAGCACCGCCCCCTTTCGGACAGGAGTGGATGGCTACACCTTC.

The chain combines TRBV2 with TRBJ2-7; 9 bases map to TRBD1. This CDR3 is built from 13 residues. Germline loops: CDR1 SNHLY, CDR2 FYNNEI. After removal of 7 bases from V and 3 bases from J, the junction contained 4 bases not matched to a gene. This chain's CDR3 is CASTRQGGYEQYF. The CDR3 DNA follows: TGTGCCAGCACTAGACAGGGGGGCTACGAGCAGTACTTC.

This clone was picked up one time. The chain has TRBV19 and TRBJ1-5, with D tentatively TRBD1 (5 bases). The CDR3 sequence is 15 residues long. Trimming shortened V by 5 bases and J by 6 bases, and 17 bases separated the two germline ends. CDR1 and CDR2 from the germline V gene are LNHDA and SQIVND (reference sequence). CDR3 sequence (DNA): TGTGCCAGTAGTGCAGGGTTTAGGGTTCGTCAGCCCCAGCATTTT. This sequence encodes CASSAGFRVRQPQHF. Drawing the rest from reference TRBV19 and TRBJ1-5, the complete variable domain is DGGITQSPKYLFRKEGQNVTLSCEQNLNHDAMYWYRQDPGQGLRLIYYSQIVNDFQKGDIAEGYSVSREKKESFPLTVTSAQKNPTAFYLCASSAGFRVRQPQHFGDGTRLSIL.

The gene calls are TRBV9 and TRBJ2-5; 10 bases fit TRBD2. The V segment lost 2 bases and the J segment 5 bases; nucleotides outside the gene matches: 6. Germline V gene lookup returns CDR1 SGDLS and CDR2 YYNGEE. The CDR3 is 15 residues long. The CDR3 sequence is CASSVRGSGRETQYF. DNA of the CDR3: TGTGCCAGCAGCGTCCGGGGTAGCGGGAGGGAGACCCAGTACTTC. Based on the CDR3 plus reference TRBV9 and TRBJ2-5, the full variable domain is DSGVTQTPKHLITATGQRVTLRCSPRSGDLSVYWYQQSLDQGLQFLIQYYNGEERAKGNILERFSAQQFPDLHSELNLSSLELGDSALYFCASSVRGSGRETQYFGPGTRLLVL.

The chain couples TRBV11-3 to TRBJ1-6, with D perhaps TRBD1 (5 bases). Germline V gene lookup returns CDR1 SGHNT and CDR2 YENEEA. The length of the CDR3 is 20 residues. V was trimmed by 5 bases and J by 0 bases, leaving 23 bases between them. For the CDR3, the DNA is TGTGCCAGCAGCCGAGGGACGATCGGGGGGTTTAGCTCCTATAATTCACCCCTCCACTTT. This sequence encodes CASSRGTIGGFSSYNSPLHF.

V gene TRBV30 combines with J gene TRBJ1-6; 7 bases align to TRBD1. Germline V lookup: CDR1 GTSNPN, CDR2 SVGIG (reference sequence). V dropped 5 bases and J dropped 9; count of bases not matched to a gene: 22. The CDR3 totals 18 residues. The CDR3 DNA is TGTGCCTGGGGCCCCCGGGAGGGGGCTTGTTTTGGGGTTTCACCCCTCCACTTT. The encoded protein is CAWGPREGACFGVSPLHF. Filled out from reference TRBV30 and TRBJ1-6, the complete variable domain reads SQTIHQWPATLVQPVGSPLSLECTVEGTSNPNLYWYRQAAGRGLQLLFYSVGIGQISSEVPQNLSASRPQDRQFILSSKKLLLSDSGFYLCAWGPREGACFGVSPLHFGNGTRLTVT.

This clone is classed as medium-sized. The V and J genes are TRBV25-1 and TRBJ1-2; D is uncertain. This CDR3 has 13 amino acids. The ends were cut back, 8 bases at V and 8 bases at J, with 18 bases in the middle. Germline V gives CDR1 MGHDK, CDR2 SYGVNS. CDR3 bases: TGTGCCAGCGGAGAGGACTCGTCGAAGGGCTACACCTTC. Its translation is CASGEDSSKGYTF.

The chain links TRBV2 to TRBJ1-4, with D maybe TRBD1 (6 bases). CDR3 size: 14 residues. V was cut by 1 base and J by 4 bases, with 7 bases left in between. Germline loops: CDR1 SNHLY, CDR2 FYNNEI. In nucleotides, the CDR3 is TGTGCCAGCAGTGAAGGCAGGGGTAATGAAAAACTGTTTTTT. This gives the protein CASSEGRGNEKLFF.

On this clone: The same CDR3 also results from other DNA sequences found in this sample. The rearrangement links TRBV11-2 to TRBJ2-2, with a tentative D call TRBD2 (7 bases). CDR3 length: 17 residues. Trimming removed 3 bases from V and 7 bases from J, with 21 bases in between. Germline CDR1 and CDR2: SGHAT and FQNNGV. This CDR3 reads CASSFGGGGPGIGELFF. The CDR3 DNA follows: TGTGCCAGCAGCTTTGGGGGGGGCGGGCCGGGGATCGGGGAGCTGTTTTTT.

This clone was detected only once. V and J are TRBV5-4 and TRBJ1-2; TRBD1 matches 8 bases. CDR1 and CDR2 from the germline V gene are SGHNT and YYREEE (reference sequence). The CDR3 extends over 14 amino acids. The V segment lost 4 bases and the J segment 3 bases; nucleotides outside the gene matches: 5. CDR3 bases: TGTGCCAGCAGCCAAAAACAGGGGGACTATGGCTACACCTTC. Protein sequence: CASSQKQGDYGYTF.

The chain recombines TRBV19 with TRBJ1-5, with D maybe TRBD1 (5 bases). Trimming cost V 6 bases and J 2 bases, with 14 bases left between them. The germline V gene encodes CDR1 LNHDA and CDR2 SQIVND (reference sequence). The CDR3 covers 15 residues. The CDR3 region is CASSPPPRGNQPQHF. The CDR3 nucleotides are TGTGCCAGTAGCCCCCCGCCCAGGGGCAATCAGCCCCAGCATTTT.

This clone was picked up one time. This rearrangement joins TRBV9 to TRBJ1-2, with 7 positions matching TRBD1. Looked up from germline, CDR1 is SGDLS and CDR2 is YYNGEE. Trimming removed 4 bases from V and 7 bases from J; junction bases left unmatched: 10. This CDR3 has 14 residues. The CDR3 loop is CASSIRQGWGGYTF. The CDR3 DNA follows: TGTGCCAGCAGCATACGACAGGGTTGGGGTGGCTACACCTTC. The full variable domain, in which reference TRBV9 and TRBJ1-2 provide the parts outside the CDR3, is DSGVTQTPKHLITATGQRVTLRCSPRSGDLSVYWYQQSLDQGLQFLIQYYNGEERAKGNILERFSAQQFPDLHSELNLSSLELGDSALYFCASSIRQGWGGYTFGSGTRLTVV.

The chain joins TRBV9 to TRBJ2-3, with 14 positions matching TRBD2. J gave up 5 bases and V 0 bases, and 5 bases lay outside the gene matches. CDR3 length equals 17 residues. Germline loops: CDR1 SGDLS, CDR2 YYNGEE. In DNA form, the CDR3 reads TGTGCCAGCAGCGTAGGGGGACTAGCGGGAGCGGGAGATACGCAGTATTTT. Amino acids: CASSVGGLAGAGDTQYF.

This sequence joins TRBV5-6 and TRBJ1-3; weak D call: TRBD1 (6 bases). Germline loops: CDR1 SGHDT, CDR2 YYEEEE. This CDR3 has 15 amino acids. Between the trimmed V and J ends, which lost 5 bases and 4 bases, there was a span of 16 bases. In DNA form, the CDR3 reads TGTGCCAGCAGATCAGGGGACTGGTCCGGAAACACCATATATTTT. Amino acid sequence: CASRSGDWSGNTIYF.

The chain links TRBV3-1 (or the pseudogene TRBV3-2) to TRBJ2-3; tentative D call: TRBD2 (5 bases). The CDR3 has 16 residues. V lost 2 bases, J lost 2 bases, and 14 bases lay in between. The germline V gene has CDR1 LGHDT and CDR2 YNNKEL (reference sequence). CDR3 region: CASSQTYRGNTDTQYF. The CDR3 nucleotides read TGTGCCAGCAGCCAAACCTACCGAGGGAACACAGATACGCAGTATTTT.